The 15 T cell receptor beta chains reported below all come from one sample, sequenced in a study of blood T cells in healthy people across ages (dated by TCRdb to 2013 to 2016). The library was produced with 5' RACE. Sequencing was carried out with an Illumina HiSeq 2500. A second roughly 6 to 12 cycle PCR used a sample-barcoded 5' primer and a J-beta primer mix. TCRdb handled the public reads itself, with Q25 trimming in fastp and clone calling in MiXCR, and kept productive beta chains. Every CDR3 protein is listed once, alongside the most common genes and DNA of its rows. This sample holds some 890,000 distinct CDR3 sequences; roughly 28% were observed only once. Approximately 10% of the sample goes to the ten largest clones. This sample also appeared in a second study, on T cells of mothers and their children.

Sequences were obtained from blood. The receptors derive from a woman in her thirties or forties in good health.

This clonotype was detected only a few times. J is TRBJ2-7 and V is TRBV5-1, with D perhaps assigned TRBD1 or TRBD2 (5 bases each). The J call is doubtful: the DNA matches TRBJ2-1 better. CDR1 and CDR2 (germline): SGHRS, YFSETQ. This CDR3 is built from 16 residues. The CDR3 DNA sequence: TGCGCCAGCAGCCCAGACAGCACTAGTGGCTCCTACGAGCAGTTCTTC. As protein: CASSPDSTSGSYEQFF.

This clonotype was counted between two and nine times. The DNA for the CDR3 is TGTGCCAGCAGCGTAGGTAGTGGCACTGAAGCTTTCTTT. As protein: CASSVGSGTEAFF. The chain combines TRBV9 with TRBJ1-1; no reliable D call. With 0 bases removed from V and 4 bases from J, the gap between germline ends came to 7 bases. Per the germline V gene, CDR1 is SGDLS and CDR2 is YYNGEE. This CDR3 has 13 residues.

This chain joins TRBV20-1 and TRBJ2-7; D call uncertain. The CDR3 sequence is 12 residues long. The germline V gene has CDR1 DFQATT and CDR2 SNEGSKA (reference sequence). The DNA for the CDR3 is TGCAGCGCGGAACTGACCCCTAAGGAGCAGTACTTC. This codes for CSAELTPKEQYF.

The V gene is TRBV7-2, the J gene TRBJ1-2; 10 bases are a match to TRBD1. The junction had 11 bases not matched to a gene; V was cut back by 1 base and J by 6 bases. The germline V gene encodes CDR1 SGHTA and CDR2 FQGNSA. CDR3 length equals 17 residues. The DNA for the CDR3 is TGTGCCAGCAGCTTAGTTGGCAGTCGACAGGGGGCCCATGGCTACACCTTC. It encodes CASSLVGSRQGAHGYTF.

This clonotype was detected a few times. The V gene is TRBV28, the J gene TRBJ1-4, with TRBD1 as a possible D gene (6 bases). CDR1 is MDHEN and CDR2 is SYDVKM in the germline V gene. Trimming removed 3 bases from V and 6 bases from J, with 14 bases in between. The CDR3 runs to 15 residues. The DNA for the CDR3 is TGTGCCAGCAGTTTGCTATTGGGGACACATGAAAAACTGTTTTTT. The encoded protein is CASSLLLGTHEKLFF. Combining the CDR3 with reference TRBV28 and TRBJ1-4 gives the whole variable domain DVKVTQSSRYLVKRTGEKVFLECVQDMDHENMFWYRQDPGLGLRLIYFSYDVKMKEKGDIPEGYSVSREKKERFSLILESASTNQTSMYLCASSLLLGTHEKLFFGSGTQLSVL.

As for this clonotype: This may arise from a read error, as a much more abundant clone is one base away. The V and J genes are TRBV6-4 and TRBJ2-6; D perhaps matches TRBD1 (5 bases). This CDR3 spans 16 amino acids. The germline CDR1 and CDR2 sequences are MRHNA and SNTAGT. CDR3 in DNA: TGTGCCAGCAGTGACTCGACAGAGTCTGGGACCAACGTCCTGACTTTC. Protein sequence: CASSDSTESGTNVLTF.

This clonotype was seen a few times. One end of the junction fails to match germline, which may point to a read error. The genes are TRBV5-1 and TRBJ2-3, with 9 nucleotides matching TRBD2. The CDR3 loop spans 16 amino acids. Germline V gene sequence: CDR1 SGHRS, CDR2 YFSETQ. CDR3 sequence (DNA): TGCGCCAGCAGCTTGGAAAAAGCGGGGGGCACGGATACGCAGTATTTT. This gives the protein CASSLEKAGGTDTQYF. The full variable domain, rest sourced from reference TRBV5-1 and TRBJ2-3, is KAGVTQTPRYLIKTRGQQVTLSCSPISGHRSVSWYQQTPGQGLQFLFEYFSETQRNKGNFPGRFSGRQFSNSRSEMNVSTLELGDSALYLCASSLEKAGGTDTQYFGPGTRLTVL.

J is TRBJ1-6 and V is TRBV3-1; weak D call: TRBD1 (5 bases). Trimming stripped 1 base from V and 10 bases from J, with 8 bases between. The CDR3 loop spans 13 amino acids. The germline CDR1 and CDR2 sequences are LGHDT and YNNKEL (reference sequence). The CDR3 region has the DNA TGTGCCAGCAGCCAAGTCCAGGGCTCACCCCTCCACTTT. Its translation: CASSQVQGSPLHF.

The table lists this clonotype with a few counts. V and J are TRBV7-2 and TRBJ1-1; TRBD1 matches at 8 bases. The J segment lost 4 bases and the V segment lost 5 bases, leaving 9 bases of the junction unmatched. Per the germline V gene, CDR1 is SGHTA and CDR2 is FQGNSA. The CDR3 length is 15 residues. Written as DNA, the CDR3 is TGTGCCAGCAGCACCAGGACAGGGATAGCCACTGAAGCTTTCTTT. Protein sequence: CASSTRTGIATEAFF.

Only a few counts were recorded for this clonotype. CDR3 sequence reads: CSARARWGGTEAFF. For the CDR3, the DNA is TGCAGTGCTAGAGCGAGGTGGGGAGGGACTGAAGCTTTCTTT. This sequence joins TRBV20-1 and TRBJ1-1; D is ambiguous. CDR1 is DFQATT, CDR2 SNEGSKA, per germline (reference sequence). The CDR3 runs to 14 residues. Trimming took 1 base from V and 5 from J, leaving 14 bases between them.

For this clonotype: This may stem from a read error, because a much larger clone lies one nucleotide away. This chain connects TRBV10-3 to TRBJ1-2, with D tentatively TRBD1 (6 bases). Germline CDR1 ENHRY, CDR2 SYGVKD. V lost 6 bases to trimming and J lost 4 bases, with 21 bases between them. This CDR3 contains 16 residues. CDR3 region: CAISHNLKTGSYGYTF. In DNA form, the CDR3 reads TGTGCCATCAGCCATAATCTTAAAACAGGGAGCTATGGCTACACCTTC.

The V and J genes are TRBV27 and TRBJ1-5; D call uncertain. Per germline, CDR1 MNHEY and CDR2 SMNVEV (reference sequence). V was shortened by 4 bases and J by 0 bases, with 7 bases between the two germline ends. The CDR3 contains 14 residues. CDR3 protein: CASSYANSNQPQHF. DNA of the CDR3: TGTGCCAGCAGTTATGCAAATAGCAATCAGCCCCAGCATTTT.

The chain has TRBV12-3 or TRBV12-4 and TRBJ2-5; D is uncertain. This CDR3 is built from 14 residues. Trimming took 1 base from V and 5 from J, leaving 11 bases between them. CDR3 in DNA: TGTGCCAGCAGTTTAGACACCATGGGGGAGACCCAGTACTTC. Translating it yields CASSLDTMGETQYF.

This clonotype was found a few times. Compared with germline, one end of the junction differs, possibly owing to a read error. V and J are TRBV4-3 and TRBJ2-1; D call uncertain. Germline V gene lookup returns CDR1 LGHNA and CDR2 YSLEER. The CDR3 consists of 15 residues. CDR3 DNA sequence: TGCGCCAGCAGCCCGATGCGGACCCTAGTAAATGAGCGGTTCTTC. This sequence encodes CASSPMRTLVNERFF.

The sample holds a few counts of this clonotype. V gene TRBV5-1 combines with J gene TRBJ2-2; D ambiguous. Germline lookup yields CDR1 SGHRS and CDR2 YFSETQ. This CDR3 region has 15 residues. V lost 1 base and J lost 4, with 11 bases in between. The CDR3 protein is CASSLNPDFTGELFF. The CDR3 DNA reads as TGCGCCAGCAGCTTGAACCCAGATTTCACCGGGGAGCTGTTTTTT.